This T cell receptor beta chain is from a study of blood T cell repertoires in COVID-19. Original analysis: Nucleated cell number was recorded as an estimate derived from reference gene primer amplification. Measured with immunoSEQ multiplex PCR; TCRdb has only the in-frame clones, and not every one. The DNA was the basis for D and trimming; V, J and clone size are from that table. The table lists about 310,000 clones, approximately 91% of them singletons. The ends were cut back, 3 bases at V and 3 bases at J, with 12 bases in the middle. This CDR3 spans 14 amino acids. Germline CDR1 reads SGHTA; CDR2 reads FQGNSA. Symptom resolution, clearance, or two negative PCRs marked the recovered donors of Cohort 3.

The specimen sequenced was PBMCs or T cells enriched from blood (not recorded which). The clonotype was recovered from a woman aged 40 to 50 who had recovered from COVID-19. V usage is TRBV7-2 and J usage is TRBJ2-7; D is perhaps TRBD2 (6 bases). CDR3 protein: CASSFGGVNYEQYF. CDR3 DNA sequence: TGTGCCAGCAGCTTTGGCGGGGTAAACTACGAGCAGTACTTC.